This TCR beta chain originates from a study of blood T cell repertoires in COVID-19. Study-wide context: Collection of acute and convalescent COVID-19 samples took place in the United States, Italy and Spain.

Here immunoSEQ multiplex PCR was the method, and the copy in TCRdb shows in-frame clones only, minus some. The top ten hold about 1.7% of the sample, which has just under 90,000 clones, over 90% seen once. The germline CDR1 and CDR2 sequences are MNHNY and SVGAGI (reference sequence). The CDR3 spans 15 residues. The V gene lost 0 bases and the J gene lost 5 bases, with 13 bases spanning the gap. The V and J genes are TRBV6-6 and TRBJ2-5; weak D call: TRBD1 (5 bases). The TCR sequence derives from a man aged 55 to 69 with acute or convalescent COVID-19. The specimen sequenced was peripheral blood. CDR3 region: CASSYSAGPEETQYF. The DNA of the CDR3 is TGTGCCAGCAGTTACTCAGCAGGGCCCGAGGAGACCCAGTACTTC.